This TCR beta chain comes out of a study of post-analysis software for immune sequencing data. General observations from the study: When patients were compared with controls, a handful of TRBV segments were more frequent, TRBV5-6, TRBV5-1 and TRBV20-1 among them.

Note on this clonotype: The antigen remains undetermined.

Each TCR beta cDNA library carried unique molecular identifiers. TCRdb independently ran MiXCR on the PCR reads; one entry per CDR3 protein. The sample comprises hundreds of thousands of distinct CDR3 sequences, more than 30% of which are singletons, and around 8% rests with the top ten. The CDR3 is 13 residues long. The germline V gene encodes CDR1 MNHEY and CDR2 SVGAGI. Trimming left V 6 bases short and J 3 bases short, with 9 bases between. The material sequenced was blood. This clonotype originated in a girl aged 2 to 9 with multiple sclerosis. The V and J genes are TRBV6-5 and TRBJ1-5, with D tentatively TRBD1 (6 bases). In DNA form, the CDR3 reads TGTGCCAGCAGCGGACAGATCAATCAGCCCCAGCATTTT. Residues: CASSGQINQPQHF.